The T cell receptor beta chain under discussion was sequenced for a study of T cells in Graves' hyperthyroidism and ophthalmopathy (dated by TCRdb to between 2018 and 2021). Some background on the complete study: Peripheral blood was collected at initial diagnosis, before any treatment. To identify TCR V-J signatures that set the groups apart, the researchers used a discovery cohort of about a hundred patients, made up of 40 to 45 with Graves' ophthalmopathy and some 56 with stable Graves' hyperthyroidism. For training and testing, the approximately 97 patients in the discovery cohort were randomly divided in a 7:3 ratio. In addition, the study compared T-cell repertoires in thyroid tissue and in blood from about 6 Graves' hyperthyroidism patients. After blood sampling, hyperthyroidism patients were treated with methimazole at a starting dose of 30 mg daily, and ophthalmopathy patients were treated with high-dose intravenous methylprednisolone. According to the paper, TCR Vbeta CDR3 sequencing was carried out on 135 peripheral blood samples, which came from more than 40 ophthalmopathy, around 75 hyperthyroidism and roughly 17 progressor patients. Whether ophthalmopathy could be predicted prospectively was tested in an independent validation cohort made up of 18 to 20 hyperthyroidism patients plus 17 patients who later progressed to ophthalmopathy.

The CDR3 runs 14 residues from the cysteine to the phenylalanine. Only CDR3 DNA is held: 42 bases, read in frame from base 1. CDR1 and CDR2 are drawn from the germline V gene: SQVTM, ANQGSEA. V is cut by 6 bases and J by 3 bases, and the space between the germline ends is 17 bases. On the study overall, not on this receptor specifically: No statistical method was used to fix the sample size in advance, and group allocation was not hidden from the investigators. During validation, the model predicted progression to ophthalmopathy a median of around six months ahead of onset, with around 65% sensitivity and less than 85% specificity. Most expanded thyroid clonotypes (frequency above 0.001) were also detected in blood, a finding suggesting that blood repertoires may reflect thyroid immune responses. Ophthalmopathy was separated from stable hyperthyroidism by a 13 V-J signature model, with over 85% sensitivity and around 81% specificity obtained in cross-validation and 80%/75% obtained in testing.

Moderately to severely active disease, a Clinical Activity Score of at least 3, a NOSPECS grade of at least 4, and a duration under 3 months were present in ophthalmopathy patients. The study excluded patients with uncontrolled infections, other autoimmune diseases, pregnancy or lactation. Diagnoses were based on clinical symptoms, serum thyroxine and TRAb, thyroid ultrasound and orbital computed tomography. PBMCs were separated from 7.5 to 10 ml of fresh peripheral blood using Ficoll-Paque density gradient centrifugation. Total RNA was extracted with Trizol reagent, and quality was checked on an Agilent 2100 Bioanalyzer. The TCR beta CDR3 regions were amplified from RNA transcripts. For the first round of RT-PCR on the TCR CDR3, the HTBI primer set was used together with the Qiagen OneStep RT-PCR kit. Libraries were constructed in a second round of multiplex PCR, after which size selection and purification were carried out. The libraries were sequenced on an Illumina HiSeq2000 using paired-end 100 bp reads. In the original analysis: SOAPnuke was used to process the raw data, with reads discarded if the reads contained adapters or uncalled bases, had a mean Phred below 15, or lacked an exact constant-primer or identifier match. COPE v1.2.5 was used to merge high-quality paired reads, and clonotypes were defined as unique nucleotide sequences. MiTCR v1.1 was used to align clonotypes to the IMGT TRBV, TRBD and TRBJ reference segments. Analysis was restricted to V-J combinations with a frequency above 0.0001, which covered about 99% of repertoires. A TCS score was defined as the ratio between F50 (clonal expansion) and ExV (chaos), using BLOSUM62-based TCRdist between CDR3 peptides within each V-J. Welch's t-statistics and random forest reduced around 510 V-J features to 13, which were used in a naive Bayes classifier (R e1071). The public reads were run again by TCRdb, first through fastp at Q25 and then through MiXCR, and only productive beta chains were kept. Merged by CDR3 protein, the rows form single entries marked with the most common genes and DNA. These V and J calls derive from TCRdb rather than the authors' analysis. Recorded for this sample are hundreds of thousands of distinct CDR3 sequences; approximately 20% of them occurred a single time. The top ten clones comprise approximately 60% of the sample.

This clonotype has a handful of counts. Its antigen remains undetermined. It has no much larger one-base neighbor in the sample; base qualities were not kept. Sequenced: blood. This receptor chain uses TRBV29-1 and TRBJ1-1; the D gene is unclear. The sequence came from a man aged 25 to 40 with Graves' ophthalmopathy. The CDR3 is CSVGRPREDTEAFF. DNA sequence: TGCAGCGTCGGTAGGCCCCGGGAGGACACTGAAGCTTTCTTT. Supplemented by the reference TRBV29-1 and TRBJ1-1 proteins around the CDR3, the complete variable domain is SAVISQKPSRDICQRGTSLTIQCQVDSQVTMMFWYRQQPGQSLTLIATANQGSEATYESGFVIDKFPISRPNLTFSTLTVSNMSPEDSSIYLCSVGRPREDTEAFFGQGTRLTVV.